This TCR beta chain was captured by sequencing in a study of blood T cell repertoires in COVID-19 (dated by TCRdb to 2018 to 2020). In terms of the full investigation: Samples covering the acute and convalescent phases of COVID-19 were provided by collaborators in the United States, Italy and Spain. The material from the prospective study consisted of cDNA or gDNA derived from T cells, B-cell-depleted T cells, or PBMCs. Subjects who had been exposed to COVID-19, were actively infected with it, or had recovered from it provided the deeply sampled blood TCRbeta repertoires that made up the dataset. The repertoires were released in a freely available public database intended as a resource for research on the immune response to SARS-CoV-2. The samples were drawn from two sources: the first 160 participants of the ongoing ImmuneRACE study, and 1,200 or so subjects contributed by 6 global collaborators. Nearly every sample came with metadata listing a de-identified subject ID, COVID-19 status, age in years and sex. Where available, HLA class I and class II types were obtained from metadata supplied by the sample provider rather than from assay-based typing.

Each collaborating institution followed its own protocols to collect whole blood in K2EDTA tubes. For TCRbeta analysis, collaborators shipped samples in one of three forms: frozen whole blood, isolated PBMCs, or DNA extracted from either of those sample types. Worth noting for this clone: This clone's antigen is unknown. Base-call qualities are not available, and no considerably larger clone is one nucleotide away.

TCRbeta CDR3 regions were amplified from genomic DNA by means of the immunoSEQ Assay, a bias-controlled multiplex PCR. The published analysis was carried out like this. The number of nucleated cells in each sample was estimated from the amplification of reference gene primers within the assay. To quantify the absolute abundance of each unique TCRbeta CDR3 rearrangement, sequence reads were collapsed and filtered. For each sample, productive Simpson clonality was calculated as the square root of Simpson's diversity index across productive rearrangements. Not all clones reach the TCRdb copy of this immuneACCESS table, which keeps in-frame sequences only. Checked studies attribute under half of the gap to unresolved V genes and leave the rest unexplained. D and trimming were read from the DNA, whereas the V and J calls and clone size are those reported in that table. The sample table contains about 150,000 clones; only one count was recorded for approximately 78% of them. Roughly 1.5% of the sample goes to the ten largest clones.

Study-level results and caveats: How much clinical and demographic metadata was included differed by source and by participant, and the metadata was provided uncurated.

CDR1 and CDR2 are drawn from the germline V gene (reference sequence): LNHNV, YYDKDF. The CDR3 runs 15 residues from the cysteine to the phenylalanine. Only the CDR3 portion is preserved as DNA: 45 bases, with reading frame beginning at the first base. The junction carries 14 bases between V and J, which are trimmed by 5 bases and 1 base respectively. The clonotype was recovered from a man older than 75 with acute or convalescent COVID-19. Sequenced material: peripheral blood. The chain joins TRBV15 to TRBJ2-5; the D gene is not confidently resolved. The DNA is TGTGCCACCAGCGATTACGGCGGATCCCAAGAGACCCAGTACTTC. The resulting protein is CATSDYGGSQETQYF.